What follows are 4 T cell receptor beta chains derived from one specimen sequenced in a study of vaccination effects on CD4 cells after COVID-19. Using immunoSEQ multiplex PCR, the repertoire was profiled, and TCRdb retains in-frame clones only, with some absent. The sample consists of 42,000 or so clones, roughly 75% of them appearing once. No cognate antigen is known for these TCRs. Before sequencing took place, the ViraFEST assay used viral peptide pools to expand antigen-specific CD4+ T cells. CD4+ T cells were isolated after approximately 10 days of culture. From March to December 2020, the person had a SARS-CoV-2 infection that was confirmed by PCR. Source: CD4+ T cells from PBMCs cultured with a peptide pool, taken before COVID-19 vaccination. Every receptor here comes from a human donor who had a prior SARS-CoV-2 infection.

J is TRBJ2-7 and V is TRBV5-1; 14 bases are shared with TRBD2. Germline V gene data show CDR1 as SGHRS and CDR2 as YFSETQ. V lost 4 bases, J lost 2 bases, and 8 bases stayed unmatched. CDR3 length equals 17 residues. The DNA for the CDR3 is TGCGCCAGCAGCATAGGGACTAGCGGGAGTTTCCCCTACGAGCAGTACTTC. It codes for CASSIGTSGSFPYEQYF. Full variable domain (rest looked up from reference TRBV5-1 and TRBJ2-7): KAGVTQTPRYLIKTRGQQVTLSCSPISGHRSVSWYQQTPGQGLQFLFEYFSETQRNKGNFPGRFSGRQFSNSRSEMNVSTLELGDSALYLCASSIGTSGSFPYEQYFGPGTRLTVT.

V and J are TRBV9 and TRBJ2-5, with 13 bases aligning to TRBD2. Germline CDR1 SGDLS, CDR2 YYNGEE. V dropped 4 bases and J dropped 0; count of bases not matched to a gene: 3. There are 16 residues in the CDR3. The DNA for the CDR3 is TGTGCCAGCAGCCAGACTAGCGGGGGGTACCAAGAGACCCAGTACTTC. Encoded protein: CASSQTSGGYQETQYF.

The chain is built from TRBV5-1 and TRBJ1-1; possible D gene TRBD1, 6 bases. CDR3 length equals 15 residues. Between the trimmed V and J ends, which lost 4 bases and 1 base, there was a span of 14 bases. From germline, CDR1 is SGHRS and CDR2 YFSETQ. In DNA form, the CDR3 reads TGCGCCAGCAGCCGAGCACAGGGTGGGAACACTGAAGCTTTCTTT. This codes for CASSRAQGGNTEAFF.

V usage is TRBV11-2 and J usage is TRBJ2-5; a weak D match, TRBD1 (5 bases). Germline values: CDR1 SGHAT, CDR2 FQNNGV. The CDR3 is 15 residues long. The germline V and J ends were trimmed by 1 base and 4 bases, with 13 bases remaining between them. This CDR3 reads CASSLGPGWGETQYF. Written as DNA, the CDR3 is TGTGCCAGCAGCTTAGGTCCAGGGTGGGGAGAGACCCAGTACTTC. Full variable domain (remainder filled in from reference TRBV11-2 and TRBJ2-5): EAGVAQSPRYKIIEKRQSVAFWCNPISGHATLYWYQQILGQGPKLLIQFQNNGVVDDSQLPKDRFSAERLKGVDSTLKIQPAKLEDSAVYLCASSLGPGWGETQYFGPGTRLLVL.